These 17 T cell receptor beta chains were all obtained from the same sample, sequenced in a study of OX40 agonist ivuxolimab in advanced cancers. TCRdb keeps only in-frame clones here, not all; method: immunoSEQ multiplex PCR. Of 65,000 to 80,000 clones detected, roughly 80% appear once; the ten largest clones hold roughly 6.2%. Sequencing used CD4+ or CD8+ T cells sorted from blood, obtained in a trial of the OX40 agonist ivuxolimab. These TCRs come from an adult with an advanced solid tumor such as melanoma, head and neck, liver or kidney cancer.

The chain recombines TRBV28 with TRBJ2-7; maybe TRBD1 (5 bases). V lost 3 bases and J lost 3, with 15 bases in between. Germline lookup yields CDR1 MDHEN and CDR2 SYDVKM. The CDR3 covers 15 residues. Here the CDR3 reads CASSLGQGYNYEQYF. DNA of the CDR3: TGTGCCAGCAGTTTGGGCCAGGGATATAACTACGAGCAGTACTTC.

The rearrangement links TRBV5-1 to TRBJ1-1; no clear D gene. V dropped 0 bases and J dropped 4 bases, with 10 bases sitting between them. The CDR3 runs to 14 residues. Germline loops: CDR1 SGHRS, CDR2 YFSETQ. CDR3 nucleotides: TGCGCCAGCAGCTTGGGGGCGGCGGGCACTGAAGCTTTCTTT. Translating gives CASSLGAAGTEAFF.

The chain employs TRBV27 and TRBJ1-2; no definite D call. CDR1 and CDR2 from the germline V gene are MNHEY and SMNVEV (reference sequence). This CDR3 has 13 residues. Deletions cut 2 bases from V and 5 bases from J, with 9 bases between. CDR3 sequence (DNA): TGTGCCAGCAGTTTAAGAGAATCGTATGGCTACACCTTC. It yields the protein CASSLRESYGYTF.

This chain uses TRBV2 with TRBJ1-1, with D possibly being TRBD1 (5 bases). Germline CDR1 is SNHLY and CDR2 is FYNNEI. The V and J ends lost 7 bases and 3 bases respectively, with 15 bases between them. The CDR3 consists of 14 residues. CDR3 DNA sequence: TGTGCCAGCACCCCACTCCCGGGGGACACTGAAGCTTTCTTT. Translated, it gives CASTPLPGDTEAFF.

The CDR3 region is CASSFDRRDNEQFF. In DNA, the CDR3 is TGTGCCAGCAGTTTTGATAGGCGGGACAATGAGCAGTTCTTC. The chain uses TRBV27 and TRBJ2-1; possible D gene TRBD2, 5 bases. There are 14 residues in the CDR3. V lost 3 bases and J lost 5, with 11 bases in between. The V gene's germline CDR1 is MNHEY and CDR2 SMNVEV (reference sequence).

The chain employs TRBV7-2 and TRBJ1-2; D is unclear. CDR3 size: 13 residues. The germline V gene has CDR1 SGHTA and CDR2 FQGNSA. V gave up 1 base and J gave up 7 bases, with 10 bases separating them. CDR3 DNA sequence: TGTGCCAGCAGCTTAGAGGCGGCTGGTGGCTACACCTTC. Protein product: CASSLEAAGGYTF.

In nucleotides, the CDR3 is TGTGCCAGCAGCCTACAGAGGGGGGCGGCGGGAGGGGTCTACGAGCAGTACTTC. The encoded protein is CASSLQRGAAGGVYEQYF. The chain carries TRBV4-2 and TRBJ2-5, with TRBD2 matching 9 bases. The J call is in doubt because the DNA end fits TRBJ2-7 better. The CDR3 runs 18 residues. Germline V gene sequence: CDR1 LGHNA, CDR2 YNFKEQ.

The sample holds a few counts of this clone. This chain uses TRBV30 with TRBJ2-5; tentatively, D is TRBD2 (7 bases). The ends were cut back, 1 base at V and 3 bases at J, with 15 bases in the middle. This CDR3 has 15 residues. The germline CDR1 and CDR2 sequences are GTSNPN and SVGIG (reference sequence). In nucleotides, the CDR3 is TGTGCCTGGAGTGAGGGAGGGGGGCTGGAAGAGACCCAGTACTTC. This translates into CAWSEGGGLEETQYF.

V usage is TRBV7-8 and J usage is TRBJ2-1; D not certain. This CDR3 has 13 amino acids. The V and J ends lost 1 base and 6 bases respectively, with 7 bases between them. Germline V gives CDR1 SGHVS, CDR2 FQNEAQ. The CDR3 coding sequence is TGTGCCAGCAGCTTAGTACTAATCAATGAGCAGTTCTTC. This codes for CASSLVLINEQFF. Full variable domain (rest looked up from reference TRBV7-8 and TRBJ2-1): GAGVSQSPRYKVAKRGQDVALRCDPISGHVSLFWYQQALGQGPEFLTYFQNEAQLDKSGLPSDRFFAERPEGSVSTLKIQRTQQEDSAVYLCASSLVLINEQFFGPGTRLTVL.

Here the CDR3 reads CASSSLGSLAYTF. In nucleotides, the CDR3 is TGTGCCAGCAGCTCCCTCGGATCCCTGGCATACACCTTC. The rearrangement joins TRBV5-4 to TRBJ1-2, with D unclear. The ends were cut back, 3 bases at V and 11 bases at J, with 17 bases in the middle. This CDR3 has 13 residues. Germline CDR1 and CDR2: SGHNT and YYREEE (reference sequence).

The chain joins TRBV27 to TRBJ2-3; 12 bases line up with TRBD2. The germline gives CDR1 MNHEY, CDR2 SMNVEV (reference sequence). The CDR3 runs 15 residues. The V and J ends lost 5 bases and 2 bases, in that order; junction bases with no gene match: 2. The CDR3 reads CASSGLAGTTDTQYF. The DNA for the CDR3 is TGTGCCAGCAGTGGACTAGCGGGAACCACAGATACGCAGTATTTT.

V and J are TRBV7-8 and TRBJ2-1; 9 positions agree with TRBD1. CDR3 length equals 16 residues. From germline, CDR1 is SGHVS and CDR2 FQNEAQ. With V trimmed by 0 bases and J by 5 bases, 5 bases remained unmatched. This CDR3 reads CASSLASGQGHNEQFF. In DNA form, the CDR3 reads TGTGCCAGCAGCTTAGCATCGGGACAGGGACACAATGAGCAGTTCTTC. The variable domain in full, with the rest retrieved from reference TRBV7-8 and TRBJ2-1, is GAGVSQSPRYKVAKRGQDVALRCDPISGHVSLFWYQQALGQGPEFLTYFQNEAQLDKSGLPSDRFFAERPEGSVSTLKIQRTQQEDSAVYLCASSLASGQGHNEQFFGPGTRLTVL.

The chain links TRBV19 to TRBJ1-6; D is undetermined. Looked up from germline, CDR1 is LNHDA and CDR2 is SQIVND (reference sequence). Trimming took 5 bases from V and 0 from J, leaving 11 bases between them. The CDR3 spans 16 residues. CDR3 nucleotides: TGTGCCAGTAGTGTCCAGGCGCGCTCCTATAATTCACCCCTCCACTTT. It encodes CASSVQARSYNSPLHF.

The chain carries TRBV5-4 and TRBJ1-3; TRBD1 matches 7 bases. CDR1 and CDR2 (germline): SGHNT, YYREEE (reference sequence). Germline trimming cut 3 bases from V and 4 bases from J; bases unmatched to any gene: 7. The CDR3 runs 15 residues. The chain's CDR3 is CASSSDREGGNTIYF. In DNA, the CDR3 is TGTGCCAGCAGCTCCGACAGGGAAGGCGGAAACACCATATATTTT. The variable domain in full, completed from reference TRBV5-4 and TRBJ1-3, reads ETGVTQSPTHLIKTRGQQVTLRCSSQSGHNTVSWYQQALGQGPQFIFQYYREEENGRGNFPPRFSGLQFPNYSSELNVNALELDDSALYLCASSSDREGGNTIYFGEGSWLTVV.

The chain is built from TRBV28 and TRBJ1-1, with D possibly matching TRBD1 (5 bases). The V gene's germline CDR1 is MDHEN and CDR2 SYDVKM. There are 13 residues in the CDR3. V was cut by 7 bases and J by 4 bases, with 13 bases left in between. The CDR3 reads CASTQGKGTEAFF. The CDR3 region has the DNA TGTGCCAGCACTCAGGGAAAGGGCACTGAAGCTTTCTTT.

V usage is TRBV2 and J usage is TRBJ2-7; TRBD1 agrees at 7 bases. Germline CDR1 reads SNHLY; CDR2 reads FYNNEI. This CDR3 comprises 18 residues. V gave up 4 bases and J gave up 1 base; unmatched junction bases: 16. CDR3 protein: CASSGDRETLLRSYEQYF. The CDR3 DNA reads TGTGCCAGCAGTGGAGACAGGGAAACCCTACTTCGATCCTACGAGCAGTACTTC.

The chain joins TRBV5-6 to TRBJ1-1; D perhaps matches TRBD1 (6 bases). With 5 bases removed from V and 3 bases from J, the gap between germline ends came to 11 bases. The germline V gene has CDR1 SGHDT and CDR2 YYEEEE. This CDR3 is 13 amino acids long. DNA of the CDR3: TGTGCCAGCAGACAGACAGGTTACACTGAAGCTTTCTTT. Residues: CASRQTGYTEAFF.